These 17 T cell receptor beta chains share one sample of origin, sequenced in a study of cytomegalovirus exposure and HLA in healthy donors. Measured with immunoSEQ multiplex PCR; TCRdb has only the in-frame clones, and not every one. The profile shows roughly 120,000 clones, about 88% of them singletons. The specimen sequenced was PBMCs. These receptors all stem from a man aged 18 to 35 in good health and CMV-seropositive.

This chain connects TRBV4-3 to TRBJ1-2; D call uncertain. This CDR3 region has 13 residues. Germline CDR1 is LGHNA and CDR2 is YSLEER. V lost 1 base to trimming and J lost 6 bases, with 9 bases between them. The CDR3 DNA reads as TGCGCCAGCAGCCAAGTGGGAGCGCATGGCTACACCTTC. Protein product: CASSQVGAHGYTF.

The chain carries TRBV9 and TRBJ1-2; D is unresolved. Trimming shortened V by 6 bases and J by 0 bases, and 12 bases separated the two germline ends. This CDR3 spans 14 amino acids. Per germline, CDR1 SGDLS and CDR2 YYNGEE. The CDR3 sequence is CASKPLTANYGYTF. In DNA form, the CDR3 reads TGTGCCAGCAAACCCCTCACGGCTAACTATGGCTACACCTTC.

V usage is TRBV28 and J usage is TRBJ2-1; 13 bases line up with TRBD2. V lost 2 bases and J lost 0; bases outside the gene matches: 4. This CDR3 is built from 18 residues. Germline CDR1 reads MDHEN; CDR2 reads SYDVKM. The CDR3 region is CASSLPTSGGFSYNEQFF. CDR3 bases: TGTGCCAGCAGTTTACCGACTAGCGGGGGGTTCTCCTACAATGAGCAGTTCTTC.

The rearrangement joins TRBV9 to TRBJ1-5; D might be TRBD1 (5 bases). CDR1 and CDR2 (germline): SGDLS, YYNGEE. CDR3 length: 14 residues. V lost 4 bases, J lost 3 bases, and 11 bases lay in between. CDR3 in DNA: TGTGCCAGCAGCCCCCCAGGGTTCAATCAGCCCCAGCATTTT. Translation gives CASSPPGFNQPQHF.

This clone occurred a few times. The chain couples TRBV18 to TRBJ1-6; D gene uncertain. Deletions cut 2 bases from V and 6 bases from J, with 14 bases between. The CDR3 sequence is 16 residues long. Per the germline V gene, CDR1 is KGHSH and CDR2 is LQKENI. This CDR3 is CASSPSSTVINSPLHF. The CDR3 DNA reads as TGTGCCAGCTCACCAAGCTCAACAGTCATTAATTCACCCCTCCACTTT.

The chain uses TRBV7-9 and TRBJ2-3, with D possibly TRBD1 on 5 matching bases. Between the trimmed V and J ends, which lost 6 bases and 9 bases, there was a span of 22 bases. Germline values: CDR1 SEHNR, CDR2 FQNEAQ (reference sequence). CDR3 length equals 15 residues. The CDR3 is CASSSGLLLPQTQYF. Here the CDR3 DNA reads TGTGCCAGCAGTTCAGGGCTCCTCCTCCCGCAAACGCAGTATTTT.

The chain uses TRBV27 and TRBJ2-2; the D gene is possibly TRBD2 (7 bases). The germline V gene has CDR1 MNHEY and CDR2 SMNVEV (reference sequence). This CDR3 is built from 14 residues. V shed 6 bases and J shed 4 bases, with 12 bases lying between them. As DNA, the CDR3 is TGTGCCAGCAGCCTAAGGGGGGGCACCGGGGAGCTGTTTTTT. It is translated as CASSLRGGTGELFF.

The CDR3 here is CASSLAWTGVSYEQYF. DNA of the CDR3: TGCGCCAGCAGCTTGGCCTGGACAGGGGTTTCGTACGAGCAGTACTTC. V gene TRBV5-1 combines with J gene TRBJ2-7; TRBD1 matches at 9 bases. Unmatched junction bases numbered 8, after V lost 0 bases and J lost 4 bases. Germline CDR1 reads SGHRS; CDR2 reads YFSETQ. CDR3 length: 16 amino acids.

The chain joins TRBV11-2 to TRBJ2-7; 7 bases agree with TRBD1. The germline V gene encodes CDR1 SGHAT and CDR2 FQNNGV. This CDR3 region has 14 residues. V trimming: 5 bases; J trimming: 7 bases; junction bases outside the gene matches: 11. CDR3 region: CASSRQGAVGEQYF. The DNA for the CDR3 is TGTGCCAGCAGCCGACAGGGAGCTGTGGGGGAGCAGTACTTC.

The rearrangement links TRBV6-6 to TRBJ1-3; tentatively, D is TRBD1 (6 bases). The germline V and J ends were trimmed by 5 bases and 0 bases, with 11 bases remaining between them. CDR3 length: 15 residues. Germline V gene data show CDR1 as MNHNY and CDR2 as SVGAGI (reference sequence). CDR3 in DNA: TGTGCCAGCAGTACACAGGGCTTCTCTGGAAACACCATATATTTT. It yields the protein CASSTQGFSGNTIYF.

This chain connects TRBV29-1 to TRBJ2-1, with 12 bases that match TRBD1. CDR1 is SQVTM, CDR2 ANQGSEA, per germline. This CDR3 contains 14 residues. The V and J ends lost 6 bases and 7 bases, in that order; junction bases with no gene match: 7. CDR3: CSVAGTGGRNEQFF. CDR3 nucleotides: TGCAGCGTAGCCGGGACAGGGGGCCGAAATGAGCAGTTCTTC.

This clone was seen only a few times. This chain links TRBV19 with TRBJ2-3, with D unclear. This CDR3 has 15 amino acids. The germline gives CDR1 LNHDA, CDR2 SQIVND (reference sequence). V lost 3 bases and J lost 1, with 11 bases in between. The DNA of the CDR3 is TGTGCCAGTAGTATGGTTGGCGGTCGCACAGATACGCAGTATTTT. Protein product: CASSMVGGRTDTQYF.

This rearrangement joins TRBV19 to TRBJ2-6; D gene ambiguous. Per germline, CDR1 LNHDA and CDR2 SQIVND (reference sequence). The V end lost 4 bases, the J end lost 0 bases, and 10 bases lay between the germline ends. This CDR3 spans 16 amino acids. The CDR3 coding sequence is TGTGCCAGTAGTACCGATCCGGGCTCTGGGGCCAACGTCCTGACTTTC. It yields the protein CASSTDPGSGANVLTF.

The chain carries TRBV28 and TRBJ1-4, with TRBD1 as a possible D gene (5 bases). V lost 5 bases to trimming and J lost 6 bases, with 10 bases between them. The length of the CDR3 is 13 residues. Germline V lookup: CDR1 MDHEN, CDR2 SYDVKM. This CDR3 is CASSPGGDEKLFF. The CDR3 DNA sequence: TGTGCCAGCAGTCCCGGGGGAGATGAAAAACTGTTTTTT.

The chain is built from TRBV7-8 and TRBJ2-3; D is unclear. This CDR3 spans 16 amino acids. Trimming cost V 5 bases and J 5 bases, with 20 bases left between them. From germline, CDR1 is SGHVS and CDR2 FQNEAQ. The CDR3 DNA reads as TGTGCCAGCAGCCTACTTTGGAGCGATTGGGTAGATACGCAGTATTTT. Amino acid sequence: CASSLLWSDWVDTQYF.

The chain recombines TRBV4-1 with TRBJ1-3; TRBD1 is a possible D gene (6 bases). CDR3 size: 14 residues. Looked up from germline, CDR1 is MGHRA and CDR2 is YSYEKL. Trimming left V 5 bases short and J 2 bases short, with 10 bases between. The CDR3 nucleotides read TGCGCCAGCAGCAAACAGGGTGCTGGAAACACCATATATTTT. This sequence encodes CASSKQGAGNTIYF.

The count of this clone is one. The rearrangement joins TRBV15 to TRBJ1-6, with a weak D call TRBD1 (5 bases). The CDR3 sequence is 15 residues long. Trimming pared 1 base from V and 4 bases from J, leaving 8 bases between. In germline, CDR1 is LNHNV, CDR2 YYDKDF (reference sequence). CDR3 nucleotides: TGTGCCACCAGCAGAGTTACAGGATATAATTCACCCCTCCACTTT. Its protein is CATSRVTGYNSPLHF.